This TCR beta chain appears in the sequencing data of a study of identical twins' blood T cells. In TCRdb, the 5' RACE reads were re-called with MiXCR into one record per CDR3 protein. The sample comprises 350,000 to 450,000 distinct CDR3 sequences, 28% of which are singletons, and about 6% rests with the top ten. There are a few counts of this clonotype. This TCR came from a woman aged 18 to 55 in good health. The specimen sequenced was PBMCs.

CDR3 in DNA: TGTGCCAGCAGCGCCTCCGGGACCGGCTATTACAATGAGCAGTTCTTC. Protein sequence: CASSASGTGYYNEQFF. This rearrangement joins TRBV9 to TRBJ2-1; D may correspond to TRBD1 or TRBD2 (5 bases each). This CDR3 has 16 amino acids. Germline-derived CDR1 and CDR2 are SGDLS and YYNGEE. The V gene lost 3 bases and the J gene lost 4 bases, with 17 bases spanning the gap. Full variable domain (remainder filled in from reference TRBV9 and TRBJ2-1): DSGVTQTPKHLITATGQRVTLRCSPRSGDLSVYWYQQSLDQGLQFLIQYYNGEERAKGNILERFSAQQFPDLHSELNLSSLELGDSALYFCASSASGTGYYNEQFFGPGTRLTVL.